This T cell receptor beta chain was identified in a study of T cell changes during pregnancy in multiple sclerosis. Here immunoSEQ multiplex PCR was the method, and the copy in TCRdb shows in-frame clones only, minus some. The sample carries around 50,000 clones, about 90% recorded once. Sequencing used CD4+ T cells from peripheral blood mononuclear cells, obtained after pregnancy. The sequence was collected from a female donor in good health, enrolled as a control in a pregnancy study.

The chain's CDR3 is CASSLDLGGSGYEQYF. CDR3 DNA sequence: TGTGCCAGCAGCTTAGATTTGGGCGGGAGTGGATACGAGCAGTACTTC. The rearrangement joins TRBV11-2 to TRBJ2-7; 7 bases align to TRBD2. The V and J ends lost 0 bases and 4 bases, in that order; junction bases with no gene match: 9. This CDR3 is 16 amino acids long. From germline, CDR1 is SGHAT and CDR2 FQNNGV.